This T cell receptor beta chain was sequenced in a study of beta chain features in type 1 diabetes. Overall study: Healthy donors and patients had similar age, gender and cell yields. Study-level findings and limits: For patients, the naive, central memory and Treg TCRB repertoires appeared more alike than for healthy donors. There were fewer insertions and more deletions at the VDJ junctions of type 1 diabetes patients. People with Type 1 diabetes carried modestly yet significantly shorter TCRB CDR3s in all four CD4+ subsets.

Isolated RNA was reverse transcribed in full, so expressed TCRB transcripts were sequenced. TCRdb's table, derived via immunoSEQ multiplex PCR, lists solely in-frame clones and lacks some. The sample holds approximately 120,000 clones; 15% to 20% are singletons and the top ten take around 2.7%. About this clone: The antigen is unknown.

There are 14 residues in the CDR3. The V gene's germline CDR1 is SNHLY and CDR2 FYNNEI. The V gene lost 3 bases and the J gene lost 2 bases, with 7 bases spanning the gap. Material: central memory CD4+ T cells from blood. V usage is TRBV2 and J usage is TRBJ2-2; D gene uncertain. The TCR comes from a young man with type 1 diabetes. CDR3 amino acids: CASSEVGNTGELFF. Here the CDR3 DNA reads TGTGCCAGCAGTGAGGTGGGCAACACCGGGGAGCTGTTTTTT.